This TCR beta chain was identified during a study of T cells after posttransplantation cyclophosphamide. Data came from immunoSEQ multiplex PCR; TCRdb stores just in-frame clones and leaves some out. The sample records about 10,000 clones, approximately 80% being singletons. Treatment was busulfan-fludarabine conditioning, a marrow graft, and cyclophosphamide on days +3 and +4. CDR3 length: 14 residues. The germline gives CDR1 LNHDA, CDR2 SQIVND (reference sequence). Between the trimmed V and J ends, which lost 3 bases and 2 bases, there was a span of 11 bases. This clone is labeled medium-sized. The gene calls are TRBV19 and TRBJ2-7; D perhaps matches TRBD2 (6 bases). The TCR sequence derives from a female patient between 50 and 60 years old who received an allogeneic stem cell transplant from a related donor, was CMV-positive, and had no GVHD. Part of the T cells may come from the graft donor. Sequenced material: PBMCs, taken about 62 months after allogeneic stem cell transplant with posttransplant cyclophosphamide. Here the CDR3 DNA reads TGTGCCAGTAGTATCGGGAGAGTCGCCTACGAGCAGTACTTC. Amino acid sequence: CASSIGRVAYEQYF.